Reported below is one TCR beta chain. What it binds is unknown. Method: immunoSEQ multiplex PCR; TCRdb's copy keeps in-frame clones and lacks some. The sample has 120,000 to 150,000 clones; about 92% are singletons. The sample originates from a study of T cell responses to AZD1222 COVID-19 vaccine. The study, taken as a whole, reports: A mostly white British donor set with more females was recruited, and clonal diversity was possibly underestimated. Spike-wide coverage was observed for vaccine-associated CD4 TCRs, with dominant responses at 160-218 and 743-854.

Sequencing was performed on peripheral blood, taken on day 0 of AZD1222 vaccination. The TCR sequence derives from an adult in good health.

The CDR3 region has the DNA TGTGCCAGCAGCTTGGTCGGGAGCTTCGAGCAGTACTTC. Translated: CASSLVGSFEQYF. The genes are TRBV5-4 and TRBJ2-7; D possibly corresponds to TRBD2 (6 bases). This CDR3 region has 13 residues. From germline, CDR1 is SGHNT and CDR2 YYREEE (reference sequence). V was cut by 0 bases and J by 6 bases, with 10 bases left in between.